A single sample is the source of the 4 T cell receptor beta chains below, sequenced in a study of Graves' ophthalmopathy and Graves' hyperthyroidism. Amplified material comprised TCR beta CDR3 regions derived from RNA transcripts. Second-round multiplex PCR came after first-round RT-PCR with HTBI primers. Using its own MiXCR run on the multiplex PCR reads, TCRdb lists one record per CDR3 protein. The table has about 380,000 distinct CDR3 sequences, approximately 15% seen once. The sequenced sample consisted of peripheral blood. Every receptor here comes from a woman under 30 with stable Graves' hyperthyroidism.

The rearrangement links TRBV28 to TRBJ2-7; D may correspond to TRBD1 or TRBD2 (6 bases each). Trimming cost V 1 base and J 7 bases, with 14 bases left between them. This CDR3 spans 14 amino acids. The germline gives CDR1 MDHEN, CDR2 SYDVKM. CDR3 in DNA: TGTGCCAGCAGTTTATTACCGGGGGCGTGGGAGCAGTACTTC. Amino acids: CASSLLPGAWEQYF.

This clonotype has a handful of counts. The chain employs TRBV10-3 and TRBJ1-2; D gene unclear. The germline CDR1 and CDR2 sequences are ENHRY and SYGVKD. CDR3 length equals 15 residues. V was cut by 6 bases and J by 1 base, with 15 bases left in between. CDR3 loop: CAIRGKAERNYGYTF. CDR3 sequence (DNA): TGTGCCATCAGGGGGAAGGCGGAACGTAACTATGGCTACACCTTC.

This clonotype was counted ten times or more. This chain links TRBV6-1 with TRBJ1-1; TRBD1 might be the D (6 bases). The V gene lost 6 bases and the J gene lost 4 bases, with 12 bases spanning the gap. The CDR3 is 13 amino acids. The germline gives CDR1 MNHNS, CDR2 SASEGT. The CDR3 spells CASRKQGGTEAFF. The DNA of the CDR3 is TGTGCCAGCAGAAAACAAGGGGGCACTGAAGCTTTCTTT.

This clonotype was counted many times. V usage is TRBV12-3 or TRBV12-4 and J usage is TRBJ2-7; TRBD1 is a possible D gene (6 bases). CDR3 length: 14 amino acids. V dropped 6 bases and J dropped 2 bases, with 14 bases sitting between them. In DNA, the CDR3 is TGTGCCAGCAGCCCCGGGACAAGTCCCTACGAGCAGTACTTC. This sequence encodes CASSPGTSPYEQYF.